These T cell receptor beta chains were read from a single sample in a study of graft-versus-host responses after intestinal transplantation. No antigen is known for these receptors. Sequencing used immunoSEQ multiplex PCR; TCRdb keeps in-frame clones, though not all of them. Here the sample spans over 85,000 clones, 91% being singletons. The starting material was unstimulated CD4+ T cells sorted from spleen or lymph node cells, obtained before transplant. These receptors originate from a human donor who was the organ donor for an intestinal transplant. The CDR3 runs from the conserved cysteine through the conserved F or W.

j_call v_call cdr3_aa
TRBJ2-3 TRBV28 CASSTPGLGVDTQYF
TRBJ1-4 TRBV2 CASSEAVREKLFF
TRBJ2-7 TRBV10-3 CAIRAGASSYEQYF
TRBJ1-5 TRBV18 CASSTDRNQPQHF
TRBJ1-2 TRBV5-6 CASSLGTGLSGYTF
TRBJ1-2 TRBV28 CASSTGQGDYGYTF
TRBJ2-7 TRBV4-3 CASSQVGYEQYF
TRBJ1-1 TRBV4-3 CASSQVSSNTEAFF
TRBJ1-2 TRBV7-6 CASSPDRDWGYTF
TRBJ1-2 TRBV2 CASSVRVLYGYTF
TRBJ2-5 TRBV5-1 CASSFGGQGGGQETQYF
TRBJ2-2 TRBV5-4 CASSLSGVFGELFF
TRBJ1-4 TRBV7-8 CASSPNTGAKNEKLFF
TRBJ1-6 TRBV7-6 CASSLGTGNSPLHF
TRBJ1-1 TRBV7-3 CASSFLRSGEAFF
TRBJ2-1 TRBV7-2 CASRNPAGNEQFF
TRBJ1-2 TRBV7-8 CASSLEASDYYGYTF
TRBJ2-7 TRBV5-1 CASTRSGREGQYF
TRBJ1-1 TRBV28 CASSQLSAYTEAFF
TRBJ2-1 TRBV6-5 CASNPRLRRNEQFF
TRBJ2-5 TRBV9 CASSEETGRRETQYF
TRBJ1-2 TRBV19 CASSTPDRVSGYTF
TRBJ1-2 TRBV2 CASSWDRGKDGYTF
TRBJ2-7 TRBV4-1 CASSLPLAGGPGEQYF
TRBJ1-3 TRBV19 CASSMSGNTIYF
TRBJ1-5 TRBV6-5 CASSPDRGYNQPQHF
TRBJ2-6 TRBV7-3 CASSLSGHASGANVLTF
TRBJ1-5 TRBV28 CASRGGQPQHF
TRBJ2-7 TRBV28 CASGDFYEQYF
TRBJ1-1 TRBV11-2 CASSLGANTEAFF
TRBJ2-3 TRBV5-4 CASSPDGTGIADTQYF
TRBJ2-5 TRBV7-2 CASSLWGGIGETQYF
TRBJ2-3 TRBV29-1 CSVAALAGGLADTQYF
TRBJ2-7 TRBV18 CASSPQRTATTYYEQYF
TRBJ1-2 TRBV12-5 CASGLDYGQGLIAGYTF
TRBJ2-2 TRBV19 CASSGTGYTGELFF
TRBJ1-2 TRBV4-2 CASSQDGQGQDGYTF
TRBJ2-5 TRBV11-2 CASSPGQGQETQYF
TRBJ2-1 TRBV9 CASSVRTDNEQFF
TRBJ2-3 TRBV2 CASGRHADTQYF
TRBJ2-1 TRBV4-1 CASRGLERGYNEQFF
TRBJ2-7 TRBV7-6 CASSLGGPTYEQYF
TRBJ1-4 TRBV25-1 CASSDGSGTGRTNEKLFF
TRBJ1-1 TRBV6-5 CASSYWTGNTEAFF